Listed here are 17 T cell receptor beta chains from one sample, sequenced in a study of naive and memory T cell subsets (dated by TCRdb to about 2017). The method was UMI-ligation and nested PCR. Reads for this sample came from an Illumina MiSeq. The beta constant-region primer was an equimolar mix of two oligonucleotides covering both TRBC1 and TRBC2. The ligated cDNA went through four rounds of PCR with nested alpha and beta constant-region primers together with the SP2 primer. TCRdb ran its own pipeline on the public reads, namely fastp trimming at Q25 and MiXCR clone calling, and kept in-frame beta chains. Records with the same CDR3 protein are collapsed into one entry carrying the most frequent genes and DNA. The sample table records about 120,000 distinct CDR3 sequences; 36% of these occur just once. Approximately 0.87% of the sample rests with the top ten. Sequencing was carried out using central memory CD4+ T cells from blood. The sample's cell subset or site label is to be understood as: central memory, CD45RA- CD27+. All receptors come from a human donor in good health.

The genes are TRBV5-1 and TRBJ1-4; no definite D call. CDR3 length: 17 residues. Trimming cost V 1 base and J 0 bases, with 13 bases left between them. CDR1 SGHRS and CDR2 YFSETQ come from the germline V gene. The CDR3 loop is CASSLTYPWATNEKLFF. The CDR3 nucleotides read TGCGCCAGCAGCTTGACTTACCCTTGGGCAACTAATGAAAAACTGTTTTTT.

The rearrangement links TRBV19 to TRBJ2-5; 9 bases are shared with TRBD1. The CDR3 length is 14 residues. Germline V gene lookup returns CDR1 LNHDA and CDR2 SQIVND (reference sequence). V shed 5 bases, J shed 7 bases, and the junction held 8 bases outside the gene matches. The chain's CDR3 is CASSRTGEKGTQYF. The CDR3 coding sequence is TGTGCCAGTAGTCGGACAGGGGAGAAGGGGACCCAGTACTTC.

The CDR3 here is CASTGPADTQYF. In nucleotides, the CDR3 is TGTGCCAGTACGGGACCGGCAGATACGCAGTATTTT. The chain carries TRBV19 and TRBJ2-3; D possibly uses TRBD1 or TRBD2 (5 bases each). Trimming cost V 7 bases and J 4 bases, with 9 bases left between them. Germline values: CDR1 LNHDA, CDR2 SQIVND (reference sequence). There are 12 residues in the CDR3.

This clonotype was observed at least ten times. This chain connects TRBV20-1 to TRBJ2-1; 8 bases line up with TRBD2. Germline trimming cut 3 bases from V and 12 bases from J; bases unmatched to any gene: 13. Germline CDR1 reads DFQATT; CDR2 reads SNEGSKA (reference sequence). The CDR3 is made up of 14 amino acids. Here the CDR3 DNA reads TGCAGTGCTAGGGGTTACACTAGCGGACCCCTGCAGTTCTTC. Its translation: CSARGYTSGPLQFF.

This rearrangement joins TRBV7-8 to TRBJ2-1, with 13 bases that match TRBD2. The junction had 8 bases not matched to a gene; V was cut back by 8 bases and J by 7 bases. The CDR3 extends over 15 amino acids. Germline CDR1 is SGHVS and CDR2 is FQNEAQ. The CDR3 coding sequence is TGTGCCAGCCGGCACAGGACTAGCGGGGGTAATGAGCAGTTCTTC. Translating gives CASRHRTSGGNEQFF.

This clonotype has only a few counts. V gene TRBV7-6 combines with J gene TRBJ2-7; D might be TRBD1 (6 bases). The CDR3 is 13 amino acids. V shed 4 bases and J shed 5 bases, with 12 bases lying between them. CDR1 is SGHVS, CDR2 FNYEAQ, per germline. The CDR3 loop is CASSSKYRDEQYF. The DNA for the CDR3 is TGTGCCAGCAGCTCAAAATACAGGGACGAGCAGTACTTC.

The V gene is TRBV27, the J gene TRBJ2-4; 14 bases map to TRBD2. The CDR3 loop spans 16 amino acids. CDR1 MNHEY and CDR2 SMNVEV come from the germline V gene (reference sequence). V trimming: 5 bases; J trimming: 1 base; junction bases outside the gene matches: 1. The CDR3 DNA follows: TGTGCCAGCAGTCGGACTAGCGGGAGGGCCAAAAACATTCAGTACTTC. As protein: CASSRTSGRAKNIQYF.

This chain connects TRBV18 to TRBJ2-3; D is perhaps TRBD2 (5 bases). Trimming shortened V by 5 bases and J by 0 bases, and 12 bases separated the two germline ends. Germline CDR1 is KGHSH and CDR2 is LQKENI. CDR3 length: 15 residues. CDR3 amino acids: CASSFSGGSTDTQYF. CDR3 DNA: TGTGCCAGCTCATTCTCTGGCGGGAGCACAGATACGCAGTATTTT. Drawing the rest from reference TRBV18 and TRBJ2-3, the complete variable domain is NAGVMQNPRHLVRRRGQEARLRCSPMKGHSHVYWYRQLPEEGLKFMVYLQKENIIDESGMPKERFSAEFPKEGPSILRIQQVVRGDSAAYFCASSFSGGSTDTQYFGPGTRLTVL.

This rearrangement joins TRBV7-8 to TRBJ1-1; D not resolved. V was pared by 5 bases and J by 7 bases, with 17 bases between. Germline values: CDR1 SGHVS, CDR2 FQNEAQ. This CDR3 is built from 14 residues. The CDR3 sequence is CASSGVLNRFEAFF. CDR3 bases: TGTGCCAGCAGCGGCGTACTCAACCGTTTTGAAGCTTTCTTT.

CDR3 protein: CSGDRGQGTDTQYF. The CDR3 DNA is TGCAGCGGTGACAGGGGGCAGGGCACAGATACGCAGTATTTT. The chain joins TRBV29-1 to TRBJ2-3; 10 bases align to TRBD1. This CDR3 contains 14 residues. Germline lookup yields CDR1 SQVTM and CDR2 ANQGSEA. With 7 bases clipped from V and 1 base from J, the junction kept 5 bases outside the gene matches.

This clonotype was seen only a few times. The chain uses TRBV28 and TRBJ1-1, with TRBD1 matching over 8 bases. CDR1 and CDR2 from the germline V gene are MDHEN and SYDVKM. V lost 5 bases and J lost 1; bases outside the gene matches: 6. The CDR3 has 15 amino acids. CDR3 region: CASSDRGQKNTEAFF. Written as DNA, the CDR3 is TGTGCCAGCAGTGACAGGGGACAGAAGAACACTGAAGCTTTCTTT.

V and J are TRBV4-3 and TRBJ2-3; D ambiguous. Germline V gene sequence: CDR1 LGHNA, CDR2 YSLEER. The V and J ends lost 0 bases and 3 bases respectively, with 13 bases between them. This CDR3 spans 16 amino acids. The chain's CDR3 is CASSQEPGSSTDTQYF. CDR3 nucleotides: TGCGCCAGCAGCCAAGAGCCGGGCTCTTCTACAGATACGCAGTATTTT.

There are a few counts of this clonotype. The chain joins TRBV20-1 to TRBJ1-4; D is ambiguous. The CDR3 has 13 residues. Trimming shortened V by 3 bases and J by 4 bases, and 9 bases separated the two germline ends. Germline V gene lookup returns CDR1 DFQATT and CDR2 SNEGSKA (reference sequence). The CDR3 spells CSASRGNNEKLFF. The CDR3, as DNA: TGCAGTGCTAGTAGAGGGAATAATGAAAAACTGTTTTTT.

This clonotype has a handful of counts. V and J are TRBV29-1 and TRBJ1-3; D uncertain. Germline lookup yields CDR1 SQVTM and CDR2 ANQGSEA. The CDR3 covers 16 residues. The V and J ends lost 0 bases and 3 bases respectively, with 15 bases between them. DNA of the CDR3: TGCAGCGTTGAAGAGAGGCTGACGGCGATTGGAAACACCATATATTTT. It encodes CSVEERLTAIGNTIYF.

The chain employs TRBV25-1 and TRBJ2-1, with 7 bases matching TRBD2. The V gene end was trimmed by 5 bases and the J gene end by 3 bases; junction bases not matched to a gene: 10. The CDR3 loop spans 16 amino acids. Germline CDR1 MGHDK, CDR2 SYGVNS. The DNA for the CDR3 is TGTGCCAGCAGTTCACTCACGGGAGGAAGCTACAATGAGCAGTTCTTC. Amino acids: CASSSLTGGSYNEQFF.

A few counts support this clonotype. V is TRBV5-1 and J is TRBJ1-1, with no clear D. Germline V gene lookup returns CDR1 SGHRS and CDR2 YFSETQ. The CDR3 consists of 14 residues. The V end was cut by 0 bases, the J end by 6 bases, with 12 bases between. DNA of the CDR3: TGCGCCAGCAGCTTGGGTCTGGGCGTGGCTGAAGCTTTCTTT. This sequence encodes CASSLGLGVAEAFF.

This clonotype was seen at least ten times. The J gene is TRBJ1-5, the V gene TRBV21-1; the table's D call, TRBD1, has no DNA check behind it. TRBV21-1 is a known pseudogene. The CDR3 contains 17 residues. The CDR3 bases are TGTGCCAGCAGCAAAAGTCAACCCAGGGTTAGCAATCAGCCCCAGCATTTT. It translates to CASSKSQPRVSNQPQHF.